This T cell receptor (beta chain) is from a study of tumor-infiltrating lymphocytes in oesophageal squamous cell carcinoma. V was trimmed by 0 bases and J by 6 bases, leaving 6 bases between them. Germline assignment: CDR1 MGHDK and CDR2 SYGVNS. The CDR3 is 12 residues long. TCRdb used MiXCR to reprocess the PCR reads, holding one entry per CDR3 protein. Of around 23,000 distinct CDR3 sequences listed, under 40% are singletons. This clonotype was seen at least ten times. V and J are TRBV25-1 and TRBJ2-7; D unclear. Sequencing input: esophageal tumor tissue. The source is a male donor with esophageal squamous cell carcinoma. CDR3 region: CASSEYGPEQYF. As DNA, the CDR3 is TGTGCCAGCAGTGAATACGGTCCCGAGCAGTACTTC.